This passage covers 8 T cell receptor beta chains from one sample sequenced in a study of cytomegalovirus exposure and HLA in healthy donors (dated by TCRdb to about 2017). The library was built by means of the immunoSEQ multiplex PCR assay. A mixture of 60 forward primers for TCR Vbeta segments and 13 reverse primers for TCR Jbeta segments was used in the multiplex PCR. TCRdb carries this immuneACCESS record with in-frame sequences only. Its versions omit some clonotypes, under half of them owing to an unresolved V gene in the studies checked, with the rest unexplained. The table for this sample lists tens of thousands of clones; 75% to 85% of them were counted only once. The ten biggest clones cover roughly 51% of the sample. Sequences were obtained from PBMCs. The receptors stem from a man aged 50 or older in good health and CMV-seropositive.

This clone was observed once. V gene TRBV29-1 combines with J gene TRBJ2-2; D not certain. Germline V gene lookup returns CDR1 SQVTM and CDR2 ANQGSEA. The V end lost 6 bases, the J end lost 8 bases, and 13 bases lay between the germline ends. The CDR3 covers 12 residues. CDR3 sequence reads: CSVLGVAGELFF. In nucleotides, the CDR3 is TGCAGCGTCCTAGGCGTGGCTGGGGAGCTGTTTTTT.

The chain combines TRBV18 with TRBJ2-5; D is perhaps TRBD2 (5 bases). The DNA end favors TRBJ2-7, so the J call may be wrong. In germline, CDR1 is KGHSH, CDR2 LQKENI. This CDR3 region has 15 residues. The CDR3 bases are TGTGCCAGCTCAGGGCTGATTTACGCGGGCTACGAGCAGTACTTC. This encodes CASSGLIYAGYEQYF.

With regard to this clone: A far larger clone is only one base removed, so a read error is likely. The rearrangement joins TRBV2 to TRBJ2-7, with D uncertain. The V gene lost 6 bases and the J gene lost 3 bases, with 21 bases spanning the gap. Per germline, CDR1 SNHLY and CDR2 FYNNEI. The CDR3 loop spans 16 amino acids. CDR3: CASSQEAGKGYYEQYF. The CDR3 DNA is TGTGCCAGCAGCCAAGAAGCAGGAAAAGGCTACTACGAGCAGTACTTC.

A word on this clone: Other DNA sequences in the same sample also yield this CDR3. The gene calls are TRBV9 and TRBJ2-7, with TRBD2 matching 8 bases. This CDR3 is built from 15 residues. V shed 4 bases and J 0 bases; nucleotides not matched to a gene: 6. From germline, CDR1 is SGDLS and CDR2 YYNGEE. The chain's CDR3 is CASSSQGTSSYEQYF. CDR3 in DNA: TGTGCCAGCAGCTCTCAGGGGACTAGCTCCTACGAGCAGTACTTC.

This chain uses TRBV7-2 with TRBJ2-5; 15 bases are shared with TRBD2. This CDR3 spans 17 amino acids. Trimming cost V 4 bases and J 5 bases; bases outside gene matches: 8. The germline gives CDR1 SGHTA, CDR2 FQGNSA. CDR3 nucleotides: TGTGCCAGCAGCTCGGGACTAGCGGGGGGAGGGTGGGAGACCCAGTACTTC. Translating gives CASSSGLAGGGWETQYF.

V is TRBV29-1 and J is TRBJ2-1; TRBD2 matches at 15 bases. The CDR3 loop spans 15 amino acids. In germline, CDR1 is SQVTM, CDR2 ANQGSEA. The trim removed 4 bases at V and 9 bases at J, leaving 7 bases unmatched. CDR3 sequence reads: CSVGGLAGGPLEQFF. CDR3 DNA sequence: TGCAGCGTTGGAGGACTAGCGGGAGGGCCTCTTGAGCAGTTCTTC.

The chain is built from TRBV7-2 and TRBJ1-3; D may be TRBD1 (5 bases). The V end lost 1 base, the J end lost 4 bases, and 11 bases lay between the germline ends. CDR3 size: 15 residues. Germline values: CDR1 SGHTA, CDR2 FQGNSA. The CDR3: CASSLVQGLGNTIYF. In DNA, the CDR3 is TGTGCCAGCAGCTTAGTGCAGGGATTGGGAAACACCATATATTTT.

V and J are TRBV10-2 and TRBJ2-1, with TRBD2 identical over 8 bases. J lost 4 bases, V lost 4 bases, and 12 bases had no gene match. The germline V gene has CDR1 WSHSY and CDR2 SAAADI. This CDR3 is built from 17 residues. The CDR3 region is CASSGGSGGGLYNEQFF. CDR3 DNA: TGCGCCAGCAGTGGGGGCTCCGGGGGGGGCTTGTACAATGAGCAGTTCTTC.